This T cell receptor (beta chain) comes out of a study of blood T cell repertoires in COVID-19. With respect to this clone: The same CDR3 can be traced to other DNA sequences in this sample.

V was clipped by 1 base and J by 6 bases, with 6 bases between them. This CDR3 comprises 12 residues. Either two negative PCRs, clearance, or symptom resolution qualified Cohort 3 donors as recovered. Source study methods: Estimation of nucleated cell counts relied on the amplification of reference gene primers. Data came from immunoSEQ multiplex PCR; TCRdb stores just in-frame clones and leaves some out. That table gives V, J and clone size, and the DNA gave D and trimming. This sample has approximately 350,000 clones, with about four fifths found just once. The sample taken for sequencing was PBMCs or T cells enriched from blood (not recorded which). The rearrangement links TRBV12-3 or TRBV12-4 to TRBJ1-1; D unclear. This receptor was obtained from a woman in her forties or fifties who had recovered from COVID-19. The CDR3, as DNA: TGTGCCAGCAGTTTAGTCCGGGCTGAAGCTTTCTTT. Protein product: CASSLVRAEAFF.